The 27 T cell receptor beta chains below were found in one sample sequenced in a study of early T cells in non-severe SARS-CoV-2 infection. A single record per CDR3 protein comes from TCRdb applying MiXCR to the 5' RACE reads. Of about 40,000 distinct CDR3 sequences listed, about 8% are singletons. The source material was whole blood, sampled at baseline. The receptor set was obtained from an adult who was a healthcare worker with PCR-confirmed SARS-CoV-2 infection or an uninfected control (not recorded which).

This clonotype was counted many times. The genes are TRBV6-1 and TRBJ1-6; tentative D call: TRBD1 (5 bases). Trimming shortened V by 0 bases and J by 8 bases, and 5 bases separated the two germline ends. The CDR3 has 13 amino acids. Germline CDR1 is MNHNS and CDR2 is SASEGT. CDR3 bases: TGTGCCAGCAGTGAAGCGGGGGATTCACCCCTCCACTTT. Translating it yields CASSEAGDSPLHF.

This clonotype was observed a few times. The gene calls are TRBV15 and TRBJ2-3; D perhaps matches TRBD1 (6 bases). This CDR3 has 16 amino acids. From germline, CDR1 is LNHNV and CDR2 YYDKDF (reference sequence). V dropped 0 bases and J dropped 1 base, with 11 bases sitting between them. In nucleotides, the CDR3 is TGTGCCACCAGCAGAGAGGGACAAGGGGGCACAGATACGCAGTATTTT. Its protein product is CATSREGQGGTDTQYF.

This clonotype was observed at least ten times. CDR3 region: CASSLIAGRYEQYF. The CDR3, as DNA: TGTGCCAGCAGTTTAATAGCAGGTCGCTACGAGCAGTACTTC. The chain links TRBV28 to TRBJ2-7; D uncertain. V lost 2 bases and J 3 bases, leaving 11 bases between the germline ends. Per the germline V gene, CDR1 is MDHEN and CDR2 is SYDVKM. CDR3 length: 14 amino acids.

This clonotype was seen a few times. The rearrangement joins TRBV6-5 to TRBJ2-5; a possible D gene is TRBD1 (5 bases). V dropped 6 bases and J dropped 1 base, with 12 bases sitting between them. The CDR3 is 14 residues long. Germline values: CDR1 MNHEY, CDR2 SVGAGI. CDR3: CASSQDRIQETQYF. CDR3 nucleotide sequence: TGTGCCAGCAGCCAAGACAGAATCCAAGAGACCCAGTACTTC.

The table lists this clonotype with a few counts. V gene TRBV11-2 combines with J gene TRBJ2-1; D unclear. Germline loops: CDR1 SGHAT, CDR2 FQNNGV. The CDR3 loop spans 12 amino acids. V was clipped by 3 bases and J by 9 bases, with 9 bases between them. The CDR3 sequence is CASSFGRPEQFF. CDR3 sequence (DNA): TGTGCCAGCAGCTTCGGGCGTCCTGAGCAGTTCTTC.

This clonotype was seen repeatedly, ten times or more. This chain connects TRBV10-3 to TRBJ2-1, with 7 bases lining up with TRBD2. Looked up from germline, CDR1 is ENHRY and CDR2 is SYGVKD. CDR3 length: 13 amino acids. J was trimmed by 5 bases and V by 7 bases; bases with no gene match: 5. CDR3 in amino acids: CAIKSGDHNEQFF. CDR3 DNA: TGTGCCATCAAGAGCGGGGATCACAATGAGCAGTTCTTC.

This clonotype occurred many times. V and J are TRBV11-3 and TRBJ2-2; 7 bases agree with TRBD1. Trimming removed 5 bases from V and 5 bases from J; junction bases left unmatched: 8. Per germline, CDR1 SGHNT and CDR2 YENEEA. CDR3 length: 15 residues. This chain's CDR3 is CASSHGQAGTGELFF. The CDR3 DNA reads as TGTGCCAGCAGCCATGGACAGGCCGGGACCGGGGAGCTGTTTTTT.

This sequence joins TRBV7-8 and TRBJ2-3; D gene unclear. The germline V gene encodes CDR1 SGHVS and CDR2 FQNEAQ. Trimming removed 3 bases at V and 6 bases at J, with 22 bases between. The CDR3 is 17 residues long. The CDR3 nucleotides are TGTGCCAGCAGCTTGCCTGGACCCTACGTCGTGGTCGATACGCAGTATTTT. Translation gives CASSLPGPYVVVDTQYF.

In this sample, this clonotype turned up a few times. The chain recombines TRBV12-3 or TRBV12-4 with TRBJ2-3, with D tentatively TRBD1 (5 bases). This CDR3 contains 11 residues. V gave up 5 bases and J gave up 6 bases, with 6 bases separating them. In DNA form, the CDR3 reads TGTGCCAGCAGTCCAGGGGATACGCAGTATTTT. Residues: CASSPGDTQYF.

The chain has TRBV3-1 and TRBJ1-6; D is unresolved. V lost 1 base and J lost 11, with 6 bases in between. There are 12 residues in the CDR3. Germline V gene lookup returns CDR1 LGHDT and CDR2 YNNKEL (reference sequence). As DNA, the CDR3 is TGTGCCAGCAGCCAAGGGCGGACACCCCTCCACTTT. This gives the protein CASSQGRTPLHF.

The chain recombines TRBV19 with TRBJ2-7, with 12 positions matching TRBD1. The CDR3 spans 13 residues. The J segment lost 8 bases and the V segment lost 4 bases, leaving 3 bases of the junction unmatched. Germline V CDR1 and CDR2: LNHDA, SQIVND (reference sequence). The CDR3 DNA sequence: TGTGCCAGTAGTACGGGACAGGGGGCCAAGCAGTACTTC. This sequence encodes CASSTGQGAKQYF.

This chain uses TRBV6-5 with TRBJ2-3; D remains unclear. Germline V gene sequence: CDR1 MNHEY, CDR2 SVGAGI. CDR3 size: 13 residues. V lost 6 bases, J lost 2 bases, and 9 bases lay in between. CDR3 region: CASSSLPTDTQYF. The CDR3, as DNA: TGTGCCAGCAGCTCCCTCCCCACAGATACGCAGTATTTT.

The chain couples TRBV6-6 to TRBJ2-5; a possible D gene is TRBD2 (6 bases). Germline V gene lookup returns CDR1 MNHNY and CDR2 SVGAGI (reference sequence). The V end lost 7 bases, the J end lost 4 bases, and 22 bases lay between the germline ends. The CDR3 covers 16 residues. The CDR3 here is CASTDPGLWRAETQYF. CDR3 nucleotide sequence: TGTGCCAGCACCGACCCGGGACTCTGGCGGGCAGAGACCCAGTACTTC.

This clonotype has a count of ten or more. This sequence joins TRBV28 and TRBJ2-2; D is undetermined. The V end was cut by 1 base, the J end by 0 bases, with 9 bases between. This CDR3 is 16 amino acids long. Per the germline V gene, CDR1 is MDHEN and CDR2 is SYDVKM. The CDR3 sequence: CASSLSYTSNTGELFF. CDR3 coding DNA: TGTGCCAGCAGTTTATCATACACCTCGAACACCGGGGAGCTGTTTTTT. Based on the CDR3 plus reference TRBV28 and TRBJ2-2, the full variable domain is DVKVTQSSRYLVKRTGEKVFLECVQDMDHENMFWYRQDPGLGLRLIYFSYDVKMKEKGDIPEGYSVSREKKERFSLILESASTNQTSMYLCASSLSYTSNTGELFFGEGSRLTVL.

The V call is TRBV5-1, the J call TRBJ2-1, with D hard to call. Germline loops: CDR1 SGHRS, CDR2 YFSETQ. V gave up 4 bases and J gave up 2 bases, with 7 bases separating them. This CDR3 is built from 13 residues. CDR3 nucleotide sequence: TGCGCCAGCAGCGGGCCACCCTACAATGAGCAGTTCTTC. As protein: CASSGPPYNEQFF.

The chain uses TRBV12-3 or TRBV12-4 and TRBJ1-2, with 8 bases that match TRBD1. The junction had 4 bases not matched to a gene; V was cut back by 5 bases and J by 2 bases. CDR3 length equals 14 residues. The CDR3 region has the DNA TGTGCCAGCAGTCTCGACAGGGGAAACTATGGCTACACCTTC. It is translated as CASSLDRGNYGYTF.

This chain joins TRBV11-2 and TRBJ1-3; no firm D call. Germline assignment: CDR1 SGHAT and CDR2 FQNNGV. CDR3 length: 15 amino acids. The ends were cut back, 2 bases at V and 0 bases at J, with 8 bases in the middle. This chain's CDR3 is CASSLHSVSGNTIYF. Here the CDR3 DNA reads TGTGCCAGCAGCTTACATTCGGTCTCTGGAAACACCATATATTTT. Full variable domain (rest looked up from reference TRBV11-2 and TRBJ1-3): EAGVAQSPRYKIIEKRQSVAFWCNPISGHATLYWYQQILGQGPKLLIQFQNNGVVDDSQLPKDRFSAERLKGVDSTLKIQPAKLEDSAVYLCASSLHSVSGNTIYFGEGSWLTVV.

The table lists this clonotype with many counts. The gene calls are TRBV27 and TRBJ1-6, with D unclear. The germline V gene encodes CDR1 MNHEY and CDR2 SMNVEV (reference sequence). Trimming cost V 5 bases and J 0 bases, with 14 bases left between them. There are 17 residues in the CDR3. The CDR3 here is CASSPTRPSSYNSPLHF. The CDR3 DNA sequence: TGTGCCAGCAGTCCAACACGACCAAGCTCCTATAATTCACCCCTCCACTTT.

CDR3 DNA: TGTGCCAGTAGTTTCCAGGGGCCCCAAGAGACCCAGTACTTC. Translation gives CASSFQGPQETQYF. This rearrangement joins TRBV19 to TRBJ2-5; possible D gene TRBD1, 6 bases. Germline V gene sequence: CDR1 LNHDA, CDR2 SQIVND (reference sequence). V was pared by 5 bases and J by 1 base, with 11 bases between. This CDR3 contains 14 residues.

This clonotype was counted many times. V usage is TRBV27 and J usage is TRBJ1-6; no clear D gene. CDR1 is MNHEY and CDR2 is SMNVEV in the germline V gene (reference sequence). The CDR3 contains 13 residues. V was trimmed by 8 bases and J by 9 bases, leaving 14 bases between them. CDR3 sequence reads: CASRTGLSSPLHF. CDR3 sequence (DNA): TGTGCCAGCCGGACTGGCCTGAGTTCACCCCTCCACTTT.

The table lists this clonotype with many counts. The V gene is TRBV29-1, the J gene TRBJ1-4; no clear D. Trimming left V 6 bases short and J 6 bases short, with 11 bases between. Germline V gene data show CDR1 as SQVTM and CDR2 as ANQGSEA. This CDR3 region has 12 residues. CDR3 in amino acids: CSVLDVYEKLFF. CDR3 sequence (DNA): TGCAGCGTCCTGGATGTATATGAAAAACTGTTTTTT.

This clonotype has only a few counts. The chain has TRBV19 and TRBJ2-7, with D possibly being TRBD1 (5 bases). Trimming cost V 4 bases and J 3 bases, with 13 bases left between them. This CDR3 has 14 residues. In germline, CDR1 is LNHDA, CDR2 SQIVND (reference sequence). The CDR3 DNA sequence: TGTGCCAGTAGTACATCGCTGCAGGGCTACGAGCAGTACTTC. It yields the protein CASSTSLQGYEQYF.

This clonotype came up many times. V gene TRBV11-2 combines with J gene TRBJ1-1; D may be TRBD1 (5 bases). CDR3 length equals 14 residues. The germline V and J ends were trimmed by 5 bases and 0 bases, with 10 bases remaining between them. Germline CDR1 SGHAT, CDR2 FQNNGV. The CDR3 spells CASSPRQLNTEAFF. The CDR3 DNA is TGTGCCAGCAGCCCAAGACAGTTGAACACTGAAGCTTTCTTT.

The gene calls are TRBV12-3 or TRBV12-4 and TRBJ2-7; 9 bases are a match to TRBD1. V lost 6 bases, J lost 5 bases, and 11 bases stayed unmatched. The CDR3 is 15 residues long. Here the CDR3 reads CASSHGQGFVDEQYF. The CDR3 DNA reads as TGTGCCAGCAGCCACGGACAGGGGTTCGTGGACGAGCAGTACTTC.

This clonotype was seen at least ten times. This chain links TRBV12-3 or TRBV12-4 with TRBJ1-1; D remains unclear. V was trimmed by 3 bases and J by 5 bases, leaving 1 base between them. The CDR3 loop spans 10 amino acids. The CDR3 loop reads CASSLTEAFF. The CDR3, as DNA: TGTGCCAGCAGTTTGACTGAAGCTTTCTTT.

The DNA for the CDR3 is TGTGCCACCAGTGATTTTTCACTAGCGGGGGGCCCTGGCTCCTACAATGAGCAGTTCTTC. It is translated as CATSDFSLAGGPGSYNEQFF. V usage is TRBV24-1 and J usage is TRBJ2-1, with 12 bases that match TRBD2. Germline V gives CDR1 KGHDR, CDR2 SFDVKD. The length of the CDR3 is 20 residues. Trimming at V came to 1 base and at J to 0 bases, leaving 9 bases not matched to a gene.

The chain recombines TRBV11-2 with TRBJ1-1; D unclear. This CDR3 spans 15 amino acids. V lost 4 bases to trimming and J lost 0 bases, with 12 bases between them. Germline loops: CDR1 SGHAT, CDR2 FQNNGV. The CDR3 DNA sequence: TGTGCCAGCAGCTCCGGGAACAGAGTGAACACTGAAGCTTTCTTT. Translation gives CASSSGNRVNTEAFF.